The 8 T cell receptor beta chains given below trace back to one sample, sequenced in a study of blood T cell repertoires in COVID-19. This table comes from immunoSEQ multiplex PCR, and its TCRdb copy is limited to in-frame clones, with some not included. This sample has under 45,000 clones, with 65% to 80% found just once. The specimen was peripheral blood. The source is a man older than 75 with acute or convalescent COVID-19.

This chain uses TRBV9 with TRBJ1-2, with D perhaps TRBD1 (5 bases). The germline V and J ends were trimmed by 1 base and 5 bases, with 9 bases remaining between them. Germline loops: CDR1 SGDLS, CDR2 YYNGEE. The CDR3 totals 13 residues. CDR3 sequence: CASSVLGGYGYTF. CDR3 sequence (DNA): TGTGCCAGCAGCGTATTGGGGGGGTATGGCTACACCTTC.

The chain recombines TRBV27 with TRBJ2-4, with 8 nucleotides matching TRBD1. Trimming took 8 bases from V and 7 from J; bases not matched to a gene: 7. Germline V gene lookup returns CDR1 MNHEY and CDR2 SMNVEV (reference sequence). The CDR3 consists of 13 residues. The DNA for the CDR3 is TGTGCCAGCCAACGGACAGGGACGAACATTCAGTACTTC. Protein: CASQRTGTNIQYF.

The V and J genes are TRBV28 and TRBJ1-1; TRBD1 agrees at 7 bases. In germline, CDR1 is MDHEN, CDR2 SYDVKM. V trimming: 7 bases; J trimming: 7 bases; junction bases outside the gene matches: 9. The CDR3 totals 13 residues. CDR3 residues: CASTKGQRIEAFF. CDR3 nucleotide sequence: TGTGCCAGCACAAAGGGACAGCGAATTGAAGCTTTCTTT.

Only a few counts were recorded for this clone. This sequence joins TRBV11-3 and TRBJ2-1; the match to TRBD2 covers 7 bases. The V gene's germline CDR1 is SGHNT and CDR2 YENEEA. V lost 3 bases and J lost 6; bases outside the gene matches: 8. The CDR3 runs to 15 residues. The CDR3 DNA reads as TGTGCCAGCAGCTTGGGAGGGAGAAGCGGCAATGAGCAGTTCTTC. Protein sequence: CASSLGGRSGNEQFF. The full variable domain, its missing parts supplied by reference TRBV11-3 and TRBJ2-1, is EAGVVQSPRYKIIEKKQPVAFWCNPISGHNTLYWYLQNLGQGPELLIRYENEEAVDDSQLPKDRFSAERLKGVDSTLKIQPAELGDSAVYLCASSLGGRSGNEQFFGPGTRLTVL.

This clone was counted a few times. The chain employs TRBV7-9 and TRBJ1-2, with D possibly TRBD1 on 6 matching bases. Germline V CDR1 and CDR2: SEHNR, FQNEAQ (reference sequence). Deletions cut 2 bases from V and 8 bases from J, with 12 bases between. The CDR3 spans 13 residues. The CDR3 DNA reads TGTGCCAGCAGCTTAACCAGGGGCGGAGGCTACACCTTC. Translating it yields CASSLTRGGGYTF. Complete variable domain (other parts from reference TRBV7-9 and TRBJ1-2): DTGVSQNPRHKITKRGQNVTFRCDPISEHNRLYWYRQTLGQGPEFLTYFQNEAQLEKSRLLSDRFSAERPKGSFSTLEIQRTEQGDSAMYLCASSLTRGGGYTFGSGTRLTVV.

The chain uses TRBV12-5 and TRBJ1-5, with TRBD1 matching 9 bases. The germline V gene has CDR1 LGHNT and CDR2 FRNRAP. The V segment lost 7 bases and the J segment 0 bases; nucleotides outside the gene matches: 22. The CDR3 has 21 amino acids. For the CDR3, the DNA is TGTGCTAGTGCGAACTCGCTCGGGGACAGGGTTTCTGGCTATAGCAATCAGCCCCAGCATTTT. It encodes CASANSLGDRVSGYSNQPQHF.

The chain joins TRBV28 to TRBJ1-2; D unresolved. Per the germline V gene, CDR1 is MDHEN and CDR2 is SYDVKM. The CDR3 has 13 amino acids. Trimming stripped 1 base from V and 4 bases from J, with 7 bases between. For the CDR3, the DNA is TGTGCCAGCAGTTTATCAGTTCTCTATGGCTACACCTTC. Translation: CASSLSVLYGYTF.

This clone was observed a handful of times. This sequence joins TRBV6-1 and TRBJ1-3, with D unresolved. Germline values: CDR1 MNHNS, CDR2 SASEGT. The CDR3 runs 14 residues. Trimming removed 2 bases at V and 0 bases at J, with 5 bases between. CDR3 sequence reads: CASSEYISGNTIYF. As DNA, the CDR3 is TGTGCCAGCAGTGAATACATCTCTGGAAACACCATATATTTT.